The sample holds many counts of the clone carrying this T cell receptor beta chain. Each CDR3 protein is one row after TCRdb ran MiXCR on the 5' RACE reads. The table lists approximately 30,000 distinct CDR3 sequences, approximately 21% of them singletons. Germline CDR1 SGHRS, CDR2 YFSETQ. The V end was cut by 7 bases, the J end by 2 bases, with 11 bases between. The CDR3 loop spans 13 amino acids. This sample was included in a study of neurological immune-mediated disorders. The chain employs TRBV5-1 and TRBJ2-3; D possibly corresponds to TRBD2 (5 bases). This TCR derives from a woman aged 55-69 years in good health. Sequenced sample: PBMCs. CDR3: CASRDLHTDTQYF. The CDR3 bases are TGCGCCAGCCGGGATCTTCACACAGATACGCAGTATTTT.